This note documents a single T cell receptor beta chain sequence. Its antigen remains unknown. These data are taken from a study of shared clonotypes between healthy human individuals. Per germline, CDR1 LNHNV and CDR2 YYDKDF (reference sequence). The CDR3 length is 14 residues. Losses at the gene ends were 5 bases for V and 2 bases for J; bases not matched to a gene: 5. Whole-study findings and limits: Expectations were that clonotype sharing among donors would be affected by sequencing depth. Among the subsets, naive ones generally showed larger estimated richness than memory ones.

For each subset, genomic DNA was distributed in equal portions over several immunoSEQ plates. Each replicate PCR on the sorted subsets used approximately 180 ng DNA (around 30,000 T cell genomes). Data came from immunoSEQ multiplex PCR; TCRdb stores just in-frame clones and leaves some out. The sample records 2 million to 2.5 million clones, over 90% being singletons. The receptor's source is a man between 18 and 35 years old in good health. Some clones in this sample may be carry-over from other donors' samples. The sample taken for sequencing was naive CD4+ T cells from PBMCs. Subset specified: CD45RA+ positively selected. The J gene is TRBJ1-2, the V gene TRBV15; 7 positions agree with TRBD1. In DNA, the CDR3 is TGTGCCACCAGCCCTGGGACAGTCAACTATGGCTACACCTTC. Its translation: CATSPGTVNYGYTF.